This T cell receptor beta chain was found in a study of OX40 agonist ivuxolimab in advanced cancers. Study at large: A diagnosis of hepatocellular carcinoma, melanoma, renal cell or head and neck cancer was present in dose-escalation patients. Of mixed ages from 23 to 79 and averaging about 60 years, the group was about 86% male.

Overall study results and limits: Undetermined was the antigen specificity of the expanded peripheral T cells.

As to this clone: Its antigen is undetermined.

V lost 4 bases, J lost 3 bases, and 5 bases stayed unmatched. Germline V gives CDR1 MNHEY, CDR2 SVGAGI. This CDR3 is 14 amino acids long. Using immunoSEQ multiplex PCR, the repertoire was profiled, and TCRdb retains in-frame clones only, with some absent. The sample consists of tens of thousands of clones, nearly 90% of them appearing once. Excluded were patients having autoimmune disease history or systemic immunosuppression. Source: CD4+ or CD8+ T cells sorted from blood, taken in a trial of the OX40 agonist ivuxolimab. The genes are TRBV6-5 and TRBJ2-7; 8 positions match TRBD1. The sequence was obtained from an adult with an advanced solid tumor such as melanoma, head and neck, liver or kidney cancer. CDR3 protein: CASSSGTGSYEQYF. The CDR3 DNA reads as TGTGCCAGCAGTTCTGGGACAGGAAGCTACGAGCAGTACTTC.